Listed here is a single T cell receptor (beta chain). The antigen is unknown. Mismatch with germline at one junction end may stem from a read error. 60 Vbeta and 13 Jbeta primers were used in PCR. Only in-frame clones appear in the TCRdb table, and some are missing; sequencing was by immunoSEQ multiplex PCR. The sample yields over 100,000 clones, under 85% seen once. This sample stems from a study of cytomegalovirus exposure and HLA in healthy donors. General study findings and limits: Likely technical artifact: a cluster of highly shared sequence variants. By a later analysis, the bulk of CMV-associated TCR beta chains appeared HLA-restricted. Most of the TCR beta V segments (in an earlier analysis) were productive either about 87% or about 30% of the time. In a later analysis, specific HLA alleles were associated with around 17,000 TCR beta sequences at a 0.05 false discovery rate.

The sequencing input was PBMCs. The TCR was taken from a male donor in good health and CMV-seropositive.

CDR3 in DNA: TGCGCCAGCAGCTTGGGAGGGACAAGTATCTCTGGGGCCAACGGCCTGACTTTC. As protein: CASSLGGTSISGANGLTF. This rearrangement joins TRBV5-1 to TRBJ2-6; TRBD1 might be the D (6 bases). The CDR3 runs 18 residues. Germline V gene data show CDR1 as SGHRS and CDR2 as YFSETQ.